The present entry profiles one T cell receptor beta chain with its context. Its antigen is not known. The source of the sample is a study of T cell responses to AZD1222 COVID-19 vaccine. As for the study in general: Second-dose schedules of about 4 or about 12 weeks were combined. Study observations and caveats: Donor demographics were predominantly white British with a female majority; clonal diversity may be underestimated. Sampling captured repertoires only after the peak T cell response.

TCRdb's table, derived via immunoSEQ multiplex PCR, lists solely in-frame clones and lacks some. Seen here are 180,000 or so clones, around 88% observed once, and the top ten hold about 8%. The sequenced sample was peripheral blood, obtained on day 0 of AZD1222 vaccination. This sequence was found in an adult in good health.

CDR3 DNA sequence: TGTGCCAGCGGGGTCGGGGTTCAGGGTTCACCCCTCCACTTT. It codes for CASGVGVQGSPLHF. This chain uses TRBV28 with TRBJ1-6, with D possibly being TRBD1 (5 bases). V lost 8 bases to trimming and J lost 9 bases, with 17 bases between them. The CDR3 contains 14 residues. Per the germline V gene, CDR1 is MDHEN and CDR2 is SYDVKM.